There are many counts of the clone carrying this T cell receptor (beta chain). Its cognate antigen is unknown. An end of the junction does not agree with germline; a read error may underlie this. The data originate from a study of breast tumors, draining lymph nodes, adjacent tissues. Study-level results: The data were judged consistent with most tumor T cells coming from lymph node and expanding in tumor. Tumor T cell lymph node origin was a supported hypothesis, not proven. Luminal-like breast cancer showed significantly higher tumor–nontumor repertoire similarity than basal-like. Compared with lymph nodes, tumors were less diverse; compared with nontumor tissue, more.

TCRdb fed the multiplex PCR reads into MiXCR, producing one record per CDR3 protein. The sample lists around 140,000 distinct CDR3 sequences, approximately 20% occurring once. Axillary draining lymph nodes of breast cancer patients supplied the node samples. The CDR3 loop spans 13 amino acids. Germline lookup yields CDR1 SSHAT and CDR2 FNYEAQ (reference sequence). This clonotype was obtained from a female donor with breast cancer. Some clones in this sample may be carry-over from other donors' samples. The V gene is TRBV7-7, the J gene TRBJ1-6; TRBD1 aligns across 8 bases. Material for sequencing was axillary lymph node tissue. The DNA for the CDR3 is TGTGCTAGCAGCTTGGACAGGGTATCACCCCTCCACTTT. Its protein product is CASSLDRVSPLHF. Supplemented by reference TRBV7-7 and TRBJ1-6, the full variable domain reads GAGVSQSPRYKVTKRGQDVTLRCDPISSHATLYWYQQALGQGPEFLTYFNYEAQPDKSGLPSDRFSAERPEGSISTLTIQRTEQRDSAMYRCASSLDRVSPLHFGNGTRLTVT.